The clone carrying this T cell receptor beta chain was seen a handful of times. Its cognate antigen is unknown. The V end lost 5 bases, the J end lost 7 bases, and 11 bases lay between the germline ends. There are 12 residues in the CDR3. Germline CDR1 SEHNR, CDR2 FQNEAQ (reference sequence). Assay used: immunoSEQ multiplex PCR; TCRdb lists only in-frame clones, some missing. The sample has around 40,000 clones; 70% to 90% are singletons. This sample is part of a study of OX40 agonist ivuxolimab in advanced cancers. Study outcomes and limitations: Low normalized clonal expansion also occurred in some nonresponding patients.

The receptor was derived from an adult with an advanced solid tumor such as melanoma, head and neck, liver or kidney cancer. V usage is TRBV7-9 and J usage is TRBJ1-1; D possibly corresponds to TRBD1 (6 bases). Sequenced here: CD4+ or CD8+ T cells sorted from blood, sampled in a trial of the OX40 agonist ivuxolimab. DNA for the CDR3: TGTGCCAGCAGCATAGGGGGGATTGAAGCTTTCTTT. Encoded protein: CASSIGGIEAFF.